This T cell receptor beta chain was documented in a study of shared clonotypes between healthy human individuals. In the study overall: A donor's plate count was three for CD4 naive and three for CD4 memory; CD8 naive had two and CD8 memory one. Study-wide results and limits: Generally, estimated richness proved larger in naive subsets than it did in memory subsets.

Here immunoSEQ multiplex PCR was the method, and the copy in TCRdb shows in-frame clones only, minus some. The data contain some 980,000 clones, 76% of them seen just once; the ten biggest clones take up approximately 1.5%. The germline CDR1 and CDR2 sequences are MRHNA and SNTAGT. V trimming: 10 bases; J trimming: 2 bases; junction bases outside the gene matches: 8. The CDR3 is 14 amino acids. Note on this clone: Its antigen is not known.

Recent acute infections and vaccinations were absent in the healthy HIV-negative adult donors. All participating donors were Caucasian adults from Nashville, Tennessee. The source of this sequence is a man younger than 35 in good health. V and J are TRBV6-4 and TRBJ2-1, with TRBD2 identical over 7 bases. The sample taken for sequencing was memory CD4+ T cells sorted from blood. Specified subset: CD45RA-negative fraction. CDR3 sequence: CATRAGRAYNEQFF. CDR3 nucleotide sequence: TGTGCCACACGAGCGGGAAGGGCCTACAATGAGCAGTTCTTC.